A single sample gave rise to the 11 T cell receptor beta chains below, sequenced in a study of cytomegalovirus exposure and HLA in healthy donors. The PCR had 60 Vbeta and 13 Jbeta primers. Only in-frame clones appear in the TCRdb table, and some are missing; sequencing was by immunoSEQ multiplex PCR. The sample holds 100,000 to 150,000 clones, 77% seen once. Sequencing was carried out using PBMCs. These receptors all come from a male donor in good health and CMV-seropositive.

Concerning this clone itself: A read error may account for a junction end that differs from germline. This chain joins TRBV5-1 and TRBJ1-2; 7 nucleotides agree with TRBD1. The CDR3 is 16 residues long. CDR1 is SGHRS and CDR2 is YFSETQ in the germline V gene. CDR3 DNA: TGCGCCAGCAGCCTGGGACAGATCGGGCCAGGCTATGTCTACACCTTC. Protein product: CASSLGQIGPGYVYTF.

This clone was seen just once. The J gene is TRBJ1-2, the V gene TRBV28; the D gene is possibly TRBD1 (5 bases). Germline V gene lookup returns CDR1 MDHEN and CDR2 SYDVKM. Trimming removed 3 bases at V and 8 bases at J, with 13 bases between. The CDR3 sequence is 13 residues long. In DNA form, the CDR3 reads TGTGCCAGCAGTTTTGGGGGGAGGGGCGGCTACACCTTC. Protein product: CASSFGGRGGYTF.

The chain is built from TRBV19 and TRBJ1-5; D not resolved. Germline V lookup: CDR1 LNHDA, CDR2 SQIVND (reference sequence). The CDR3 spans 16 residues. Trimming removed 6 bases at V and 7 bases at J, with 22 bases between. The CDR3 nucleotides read TGTGCCAGTAGCCTCAGCCTTGGCAGGCAAGAACAGCCCCAGCATTTT. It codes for CASSLSLGRQEQPQHF.

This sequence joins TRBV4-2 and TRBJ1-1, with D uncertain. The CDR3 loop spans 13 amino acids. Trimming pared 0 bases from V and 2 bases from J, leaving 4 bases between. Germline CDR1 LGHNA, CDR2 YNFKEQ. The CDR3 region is CASSQEHNTEAFF. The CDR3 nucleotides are TGTGCCAGCAGCCAAGAACATAACACTGAAGCTTTCTTT.

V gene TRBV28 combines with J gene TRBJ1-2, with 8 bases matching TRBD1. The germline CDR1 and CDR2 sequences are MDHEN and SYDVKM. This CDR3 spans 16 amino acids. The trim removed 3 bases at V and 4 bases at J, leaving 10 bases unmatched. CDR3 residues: CASSFGTDRGGYGYTF. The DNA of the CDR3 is TGTGCCAGCAGTTTCGGGACAGACAGGGGCGGCTATGGCTACACCTTC.

The CDR3 DNA reads TGCAGCGTTGAGGGGACCCGAGCGGGAGGCGGCACAGATACGCAGTATTTT. Protein sequence: CSVEGTRAGGGTDTQYF. V usage is TRBV29-1 and J usage is TRBJ2-3; 9 bases match TRBD2. Looked up from germline, CDR1 is SQVTM and CDR2 is ANQGSEA. The CDR3 contains 17 residues. V shed 3 bases, J shed 1 base, and the junction held 11 bases outside the gene matches.

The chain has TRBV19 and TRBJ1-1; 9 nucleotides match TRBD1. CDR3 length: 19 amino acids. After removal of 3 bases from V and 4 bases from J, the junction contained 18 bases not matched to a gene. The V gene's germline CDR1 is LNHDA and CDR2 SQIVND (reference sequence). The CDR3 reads CASSINSPPPRDRATEAFF. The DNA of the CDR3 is TGTGCCAGTAGTATTAATTCGCCTCCTCCACGGGACAGGGCCACTGAAGCTTTCTTT. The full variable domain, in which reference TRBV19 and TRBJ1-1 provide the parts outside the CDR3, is DGGITQSPKYLFRKEGQNVTLSCEQNLNHDAMYWYRQDPGQGLRLIYYSQIVNDFQKGDIAEGYSVSREKKESFPLTVTSAQKNPTAFYLCASSINSPPPRDRATEAFFGQGTRLTVV.

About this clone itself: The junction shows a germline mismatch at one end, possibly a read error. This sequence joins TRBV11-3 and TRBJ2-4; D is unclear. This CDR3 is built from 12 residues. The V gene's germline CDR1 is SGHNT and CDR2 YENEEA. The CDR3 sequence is CASSPASHTSLF. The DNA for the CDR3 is TGTGCCAGCAGCCCAGCGAGCCATACTTCCCTCTTC.

The CDR3 is CATNRGITSNQPQHF. CDR3 DNA sequence: TGTGCGACGAACCGGGGGATCACAAGCAATCAGCCCCAGCATTTT. The chain couples TRBV6-1 to TRBJ1-5, with D possibly being TRBD1 (5 bases). There are 15 residues in the CDR3. Germline V gene lookup returns CDR1 MNHNS and CDR2 SASEGT.

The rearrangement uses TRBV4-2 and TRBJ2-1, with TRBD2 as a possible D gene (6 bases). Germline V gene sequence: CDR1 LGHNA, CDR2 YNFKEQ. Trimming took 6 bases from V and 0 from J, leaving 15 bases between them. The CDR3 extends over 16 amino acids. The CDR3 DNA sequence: TGTGCCAGCAGTCCTGGCGGGGCCAGCTCCTACAATGAGCAGTTCTTC. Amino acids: CASSPGGASSYNEQFF.

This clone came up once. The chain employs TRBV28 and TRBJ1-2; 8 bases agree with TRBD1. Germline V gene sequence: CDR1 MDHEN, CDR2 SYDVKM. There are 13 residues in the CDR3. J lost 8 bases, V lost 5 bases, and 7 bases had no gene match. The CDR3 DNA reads TGTGCCAGCAGTCAGCAGGGGGCGGTCGGCTACACCTTC. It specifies CASSQQGAVGYTF.